There are a few counts of the clone carrying this T cell receptor beta chain. Its antigen is still unknown. The second PCR ran roughly 6 to 12 cycles with a sample-barcoded 5' primer and J-beta primers. TCRdb used MiXCR to reprocess the 5' RACE reads, holding one entry per CDR3 protein. The sample lists 1.5 million to 2 million distinct CDR3 sequences; 28% were seen once. Total RNA extraction produced at least 6 micrograms (per sample) for the study. The ends were cut back, 6 bases at V and 5 bases at J, with 34 bases in the middle. This CDR3 contains 21 residues. Germline V gene lookup returns CDR1 KGHSH and CDR2 LQKENI. This entry belongs to a study of blood T cells in healthy people across ages. Whole-study findings and limits: With donor CMV status unknown, expanded clonotype changes were possibly confounded.

The TCR was taken from a woman aged 25 to 39 in good health. The rearrangement links TRBV18 to TRBJ2-2; D assignment may be TRBD1 or TRBD2 (7 bases each). The sequencing sample was made of blood. The CDR3 DNA is TGTGCCAGCTCGATCCTGGGACAGCGCCTCAGCCGGGGGGCAGGGACCGGGGAGCTGTTTTTT. It yields the protein CASSILGQRLSRGAGTGELFF.